These T cell receptor beta chains were read from a single sample in a study of beta chain features in type 1 diabetes. TCRdb's table, derived via immunoSEQ multiplex PCR, lists solely in-frame clones and lacks some. Of 350,000 to 450,000 clones listed, less than 15% were seen once; the top ten hold under 0.02%. Sequencing input: naive CD4+ T cells from blood. These receptor sequences come from a woman aged 18-30 years in good health. Both conserved end residues are part of each CDR3. Fields, in order: clone size, D gene, V gene, J gene, CDR3 DNA, CDR3 protein. The D gene is left open where the match is weak. Clone size is given for some rows only: seen once, a few or many times, or a class if the clone is expanded.

>.|.|TRBV28|TRBJ2-7
TGTGCCAGCAGTTTATCCCGCCAAGGGCGGAGGGAGCAGTACTTC
CASSLSRQGRREQYF
>few|.|TRBV5-1|TRBJ2-7
TGCGCCAGCAGCGGCGGGACAGTTTCCTACGAGCAGTACTTC
CASSGGTVSYEQYF
>few|.|TRBV28|TRBJ2-2
TGTGCCAGCAGTTTCGGGGATCTCGGTAACACCGGGGAGCTGTTTTTT
CASSFGDLGNTGELFF
>few|TRBD1|TRBV7-9|TRBJ1-4
TGTGCCAGCAGCACTGGACAGGGGACTAATGAAAAACTGTTTTTT
CASSTGQGTNEKLFF
>few|TRBD1|TRBV7-3|TRBJ2-6
TGTGCCAGCAGTAACCAGGGGGCTGGGGCCAACGTCCTGACTTTC
CASSNQGAGANVLTF
>.|.|TRBV6-5|TRBJ2-5
TGTGCCAGCAGTTACTCACGCAGGCCCCAAGAGACCCAGTACTTC
CASSYSRRPQETQYF
>.|TRBD2|TRBV7-9|TRBJ2-1
TGTGCCAGCAGCTTCTCTAGCGGGAGAGGGTTAAATGAGCAGTTCTTC
CASSFSSGRGLNEQFF
>.|.|TRBV30|TRBJ2-6
TGTGCCTCGGGGGCTGGGGCCAACGTCCTGACTTTC
CASGAGANVLTF
>.|TRBD2|TRBV19|TRBJ2-1
TGTGCCAGTAGGCTAGCGGGAGGGTTCAATGAGCAGTTCTTC
CASRLAGGFNEQFF
>few|.|TRBV5-6|TRBJ2-1
TGTGCCAGCACCGGTCTAGCGTTTAATGAGCAGTTCTTC
CASTGLAFNEQFF
>.|.|TRBV5-1|TRBJ2-3
TGCGCCAGCAGCTTCTCAGGACTACCTCTTGCGGATACGCAGTATTTT
CASSFSGLPLADTQYF
>.|.|TRBV28|TRBJ1-2
TGTGCCAGCCGCTGGAGGGAAGATGGCTACACCTTC
CASRWREDGYTF
>.|.|TRBV7-2|TRBJ2-3
TGTGCCAGCAGCTTTGCGGACGCTAGCTCACATACGCAGTATTTT
CASSFADASSHTQYF
>.|TRBD2|TRBV2|TRBJ2-7
TGTGCCAGCACTACGCCGGGAGGGTTGGACTTC
CASTTPGGLDF
>few|.|TRBV30|TRBJ1-1
TGTGCCTGGACAGGACATACGAACACTGAAGCTTTCTTT
CAWTGHTNTEAFF
>.|TRBD2|TRBV5-1|TRBJ2-1
TGCGCCTCCCGAAGTGGGGGCCTGCTAGCGGGAGAAGGCTACAATGAGCAGTTCTTC
CASRSGGLLAGEGYNEQFF
>.|TRBD2|TRBV7-3|TRBJ2-7
TGTGCCAGCAGCCAGGGGTCGGGAGGGTACGAGCAGTACTTC
CASSQGSGGYEQYF
>few|.|TRBV14|TRBJ2-7
TGTGCCAGCAGCCAGGCACAGTCCTCCTACGAGCAGTACTTC
CASSQAQSSYEQYF
>.|.|TRBV30|TRBJ2-4
TGTGCCTGGAGTGTCGGGGAGGTCAAAAACATTCAGTACTTC
CAWSVGEVKNIQYF
>few|TRBD1|TRBV7-2|TRBJ1-3
TGTGCCAGCAGCTCGGACAGGTTCTCTGGAAACACCATATATTTT
CASSSDRFSGNTIYF
>.|.|TRBV19|TRBJ1-1
TGTGCCAGTAGTACGGACAGGAACACTGAAGCTTTCTTT
CASSTDRNTEAFF
>few|TRBD2|TRBV28|TRBJ2-1
TGTGCCAGCAGTTTATTTGCTAGCGGCTACAATGAGCAGTTCTTC
CASSLFASGYNEQFF
>few|.|TRBV27|TRBJ1-2
TGTGCCAGCAGTGCCCGACAGGCCCTCTATGGCTACACCTTC
CASSARQALYGYTF